This T cell receptor beta chain was sequenced in a study of Ad26.COV2.S vaccination and SARS-CoV-2 variants. The overall study: It was the COV1001 Ad26.COV2.S trial arm that included the donor.

In its sample, this clone was seen once. Its antigen is undetermined. Clones were sequenced by immunoSEQ multiplex PCR, and TCRdb holds only the in-frame ones, with some missing. This sample carries approximately 480,000 clones, roughly nine tenths of them seen once, and the ten largest clones take 9.5% to 15%. Whole-study results and caveats: Spike-specific responses of CD8+ and CD4+ T cells were reported to display substantial breadth after vaccination. Breadth of non-spike TCRs did not differ between vaccinees and placebo recipients.

Germline assignment: CDR1 KGHSH and CDR2 LQKENI. The CDR3 extends over 13 amino acids. V was cut by 1 base and J by 8 bases, with 10 bases left in between. This sample's treatment: around 19 received Ad26.COV2.S at low or high dose, single or two shots; a few received placebo; per-sample allocation not given. Sampling was done on day 63 after the first vaccine or placebo injection. The chain uses TRBV18 and TRBJ2-3; D gene uncertain. The sequences come from peripheral blood, collected in a trial of Ad26.COV2.S vaccine versus placebo. The clonotype comes from a person aged 18-60 years who received the Ad26.COV2.S COVID-19 vaccine or a placebo. The CDR3 loop reads CASSPQAPGTQYF. CDR3 DNA sequence: TGTGCCAGCTCACCACAGGCCCCTGGTACGCAGTATTTT.